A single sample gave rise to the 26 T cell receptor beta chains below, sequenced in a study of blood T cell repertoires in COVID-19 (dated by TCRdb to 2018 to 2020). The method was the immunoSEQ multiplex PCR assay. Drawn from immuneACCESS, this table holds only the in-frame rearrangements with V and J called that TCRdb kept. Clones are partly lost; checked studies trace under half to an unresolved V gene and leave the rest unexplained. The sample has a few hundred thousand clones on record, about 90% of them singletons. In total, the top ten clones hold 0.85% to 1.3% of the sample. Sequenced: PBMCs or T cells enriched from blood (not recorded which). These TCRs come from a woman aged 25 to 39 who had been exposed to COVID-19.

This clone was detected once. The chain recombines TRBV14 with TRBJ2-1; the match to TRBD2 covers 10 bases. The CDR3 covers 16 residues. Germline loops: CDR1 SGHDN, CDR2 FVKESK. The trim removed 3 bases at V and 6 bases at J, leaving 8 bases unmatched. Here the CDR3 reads CASSHFLAGAFNEQFF. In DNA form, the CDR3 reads TGTGCCAGCAGCCATTTCCTAGCGGGAGCTTTCAATGAGCAGTTCTTC. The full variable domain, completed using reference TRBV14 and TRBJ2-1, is EAGVTQFPSHSVIEKGQTVTLRCDPISGHDNLYWYRRVMGKEIKFLLHFVKESKQDESGMPNNRFLAERTGGTYSTLKVQPAELEDSGVYFCASSHFLAGAFNEQFFGPGTRLTVL.

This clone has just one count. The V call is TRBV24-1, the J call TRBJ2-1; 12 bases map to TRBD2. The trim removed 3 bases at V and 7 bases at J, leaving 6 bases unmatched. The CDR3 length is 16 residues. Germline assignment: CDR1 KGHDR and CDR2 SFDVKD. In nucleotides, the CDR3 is TGTGCCACCAGTGATCCTCTAGCGGGAGGGGCGAATGAGCAGTTCTTC. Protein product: CATSDPLAGGANEQFF.

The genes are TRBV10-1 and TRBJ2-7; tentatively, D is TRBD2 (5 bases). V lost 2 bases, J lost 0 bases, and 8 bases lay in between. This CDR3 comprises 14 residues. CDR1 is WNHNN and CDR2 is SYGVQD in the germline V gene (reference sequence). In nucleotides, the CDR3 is TGCGCCAGCAGTGAGGAGGGAGACTCCTACGAGCAGTACTTC. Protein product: CASSEEGDSYEQYF.

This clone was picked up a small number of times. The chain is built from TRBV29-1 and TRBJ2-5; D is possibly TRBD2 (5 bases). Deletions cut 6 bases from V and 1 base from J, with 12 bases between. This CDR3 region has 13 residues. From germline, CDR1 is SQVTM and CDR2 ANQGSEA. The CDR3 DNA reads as TGCAGCGTCCAGGTCGGAGGCCAAGAGACCCAGTACTTC. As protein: CSVQVGGQETQYF.

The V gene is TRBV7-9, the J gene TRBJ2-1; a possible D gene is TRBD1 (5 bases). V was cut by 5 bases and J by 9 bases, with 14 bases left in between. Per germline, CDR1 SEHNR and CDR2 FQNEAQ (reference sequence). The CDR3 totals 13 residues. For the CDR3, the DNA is TGTGCCAGCAGCAGTCAGGGTGTGGGTGAGCAGTTCTTC. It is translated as CASSSQGVGEQFF.

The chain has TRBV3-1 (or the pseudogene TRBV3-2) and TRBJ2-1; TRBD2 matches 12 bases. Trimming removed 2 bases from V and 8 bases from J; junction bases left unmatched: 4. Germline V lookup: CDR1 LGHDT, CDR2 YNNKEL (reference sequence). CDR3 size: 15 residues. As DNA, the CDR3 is TGTGCCAGCAGCCAATGGACTAGCGGGACACATGAGCAGTTCTTC. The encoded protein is CASSQWTSGTHEQFF.

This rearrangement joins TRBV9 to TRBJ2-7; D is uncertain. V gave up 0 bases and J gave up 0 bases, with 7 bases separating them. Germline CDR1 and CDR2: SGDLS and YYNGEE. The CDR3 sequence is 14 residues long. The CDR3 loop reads CASSVELISYEQYF. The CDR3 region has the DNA TGTGCCAGCAGCGTAGAGCTCATCTCCTACGAGCAGTACTTC.

This CDR3 reads CATSSRQGGETQYF. In DNA form, the CDR3 reads TGTGCCACCAGCAGCCGACAGGGCGGGGAGACCCAGTACTTC. The chain recombines TRBV15 with TRBJ2-5; TRBD1 matches 7 bases. CDR3 length: 14 residues. After removal of 3 bases from V and 5 bases from J, the junction contained 6 bases not matched to a gene. The germline gives CDR1 LNHNV, CDR2 YYDKDF (reference sequence).

DNA for the CDR3: TGTGCCATCAGTGACTCCGGGGATACGCAGTATTTT. Protein: CAISDSGDTQYF. V and J are TRBV10-3 and TRBJ2-3; D is unclear. This CDR3 has 12 amino acids. Trimming removed 3 bases from V and 6 bases from J, with 7 bases in between. Germline V gives CDR1 ENHRY, CDR2 SYGVKD.

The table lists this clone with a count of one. CDR3 sequence (DNA): TGTGCCAGCAGCTTAGGATGGACAGGGAATGAAAAACTGTTTTTT. Its translation: CASSLGWTGNEKLFF. The V and J genes are TRBV7-9 and TRBJ1-4; 8 positions agree with TRBD1. V lost 1 base and J lost 5; bases outside the gene matches: 3. The CDR3 consists of 15 residues. Germline V CDR1 and CDR2: SEHNR, FQNEAQ (reference sequence).

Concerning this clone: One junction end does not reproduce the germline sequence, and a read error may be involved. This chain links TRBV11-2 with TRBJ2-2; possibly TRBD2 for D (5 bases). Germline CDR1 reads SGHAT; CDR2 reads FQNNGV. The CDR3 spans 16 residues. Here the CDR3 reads CASRLALTLQTGELFF. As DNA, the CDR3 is TGTGCCAGCAGATTAGCGTTGACACTTCAGACCGGGGAGCTGTTTTTT.

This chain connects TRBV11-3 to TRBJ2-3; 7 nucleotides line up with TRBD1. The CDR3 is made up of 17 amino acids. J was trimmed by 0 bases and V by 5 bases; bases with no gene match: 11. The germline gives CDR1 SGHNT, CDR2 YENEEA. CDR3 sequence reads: CASSLIWDSLSTDTQYF. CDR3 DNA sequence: TGTGCCAGCAGCCTCATCTGGGACAGTCTGAGCACAGATACGCAGTATTTT.

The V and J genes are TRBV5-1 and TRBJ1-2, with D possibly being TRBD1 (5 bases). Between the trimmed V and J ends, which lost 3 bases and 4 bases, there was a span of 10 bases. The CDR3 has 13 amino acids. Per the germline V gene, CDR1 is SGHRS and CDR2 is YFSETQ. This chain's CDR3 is CASSSDTFYGYTF. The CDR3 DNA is TGCGCCAGCAGCTCGGACACTTTCTATGGCTACACCTTC.

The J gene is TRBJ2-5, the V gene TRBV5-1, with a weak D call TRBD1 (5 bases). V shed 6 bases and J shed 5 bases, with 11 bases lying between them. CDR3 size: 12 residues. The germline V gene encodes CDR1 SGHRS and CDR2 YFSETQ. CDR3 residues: CASTQGSETQYF. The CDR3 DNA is TGCGCCAGCACCCAGGGTAGCGAGACCCAGTACTTC.

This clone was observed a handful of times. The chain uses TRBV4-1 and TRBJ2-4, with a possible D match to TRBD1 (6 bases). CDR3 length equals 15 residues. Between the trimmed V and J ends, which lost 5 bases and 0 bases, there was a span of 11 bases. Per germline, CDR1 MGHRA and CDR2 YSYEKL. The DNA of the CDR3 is TGCGCCAGCAGCTGGACAGTGTTAGCCAAAAACATTCAGTACTTC. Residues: CASSWTVLAKNIQYF.

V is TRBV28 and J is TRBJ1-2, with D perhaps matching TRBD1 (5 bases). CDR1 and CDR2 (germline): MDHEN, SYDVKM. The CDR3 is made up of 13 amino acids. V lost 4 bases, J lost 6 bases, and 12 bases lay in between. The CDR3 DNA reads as TGTGCCAGCAGTTCAGGGACTATGGATGGCTACACCTTC. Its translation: CASSSGTMDGYTF.

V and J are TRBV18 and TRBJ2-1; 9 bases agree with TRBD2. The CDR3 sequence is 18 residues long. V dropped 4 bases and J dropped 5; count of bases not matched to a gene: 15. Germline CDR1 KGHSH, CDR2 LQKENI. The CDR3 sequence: CASSLSGGLAGVNNEQFF. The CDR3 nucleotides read TGTGCCAGCTCACTATCCGGGGGGTTAGCGGGAGTCAACAATGAGCAGTTCTTC.

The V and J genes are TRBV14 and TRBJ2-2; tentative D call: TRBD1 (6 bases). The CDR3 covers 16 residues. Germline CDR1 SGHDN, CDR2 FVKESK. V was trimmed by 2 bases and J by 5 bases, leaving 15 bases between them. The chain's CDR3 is CASSQRGQRRTGELFF. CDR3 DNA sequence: TGTGCCAGCAGCCAACGTGGACAGCGGCGGACCGGGGAGCTGTTTTTT. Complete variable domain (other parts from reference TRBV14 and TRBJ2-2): EAGVTQFPSHSVIEKGQTVTLRCDPISGHDNLYWYRRVMGKEIKFLLHFVKESKQDESGMPNNRFLAERTGGTYSTLKVQPAELEDSGVYFCASSQRGQRRTGELFFGEGSRLTVL.

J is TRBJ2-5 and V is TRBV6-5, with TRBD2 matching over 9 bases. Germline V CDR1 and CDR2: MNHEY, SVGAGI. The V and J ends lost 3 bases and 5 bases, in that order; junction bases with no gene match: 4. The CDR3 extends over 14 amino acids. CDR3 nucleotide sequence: TGTGCCAGCAGTTATATAGCGGGAGCCGAGACCCAGTACTTC. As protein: CASSYIAGAETQYF.

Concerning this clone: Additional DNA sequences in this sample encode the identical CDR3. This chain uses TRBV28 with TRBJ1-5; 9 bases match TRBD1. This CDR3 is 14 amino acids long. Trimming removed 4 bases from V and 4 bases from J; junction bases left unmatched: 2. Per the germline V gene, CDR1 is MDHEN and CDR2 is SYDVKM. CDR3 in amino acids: CASSSGQGNQPQHF. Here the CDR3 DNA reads TGTGCCAGCAGTTCGGGACAGGGAAATCAGCCCCAGCATTTT.

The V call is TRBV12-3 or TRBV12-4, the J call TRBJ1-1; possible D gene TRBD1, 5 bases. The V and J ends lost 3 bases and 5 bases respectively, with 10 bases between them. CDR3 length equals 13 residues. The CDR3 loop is CASSFREDTEAFF. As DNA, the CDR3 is TGTGCCAGCAGTTTCAGGGAGGATACTGAAGCTTTCTTT.

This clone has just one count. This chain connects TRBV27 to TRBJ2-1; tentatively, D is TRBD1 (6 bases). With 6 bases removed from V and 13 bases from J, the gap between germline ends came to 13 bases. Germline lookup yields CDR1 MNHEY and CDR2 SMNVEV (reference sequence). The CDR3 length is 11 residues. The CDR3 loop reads CASRGHLGQFF. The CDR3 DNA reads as TGTGCCAGCAGGGGACACCTAGGACAGTTCTTC.

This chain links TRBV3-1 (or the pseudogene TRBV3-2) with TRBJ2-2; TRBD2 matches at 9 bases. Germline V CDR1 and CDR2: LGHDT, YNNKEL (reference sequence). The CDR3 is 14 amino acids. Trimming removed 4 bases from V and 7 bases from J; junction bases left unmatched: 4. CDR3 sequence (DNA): TGTGCCAGCAGCCCCGGGACTAGCTTCGGGGAGCTGTTTTTT. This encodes CASSPGTSFGELFF.

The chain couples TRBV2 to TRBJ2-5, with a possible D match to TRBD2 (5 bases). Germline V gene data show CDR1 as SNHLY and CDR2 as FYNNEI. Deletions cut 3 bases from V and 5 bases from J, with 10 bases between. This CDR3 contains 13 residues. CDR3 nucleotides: TGTGCCAGCAGTGACGGGGTGGGTGAGACCCAGTACTTC. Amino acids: CASSDGVGETQYF.

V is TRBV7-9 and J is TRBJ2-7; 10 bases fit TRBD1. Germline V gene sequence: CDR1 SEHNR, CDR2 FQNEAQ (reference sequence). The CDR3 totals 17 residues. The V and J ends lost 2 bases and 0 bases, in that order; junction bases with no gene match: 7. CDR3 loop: CASSLPKDRGNSYEQYF. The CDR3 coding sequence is TGTGCCAGCAGCTTACCCAAGGACAGGGGGAACTCCTACGAGCAGTACTTC. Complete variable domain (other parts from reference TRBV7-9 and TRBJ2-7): DTGVSQNPRHKITKRGQNVTFRCDPISEHNRLYWYRQTLGQGPEFLTYFQNEAQLEKSRLLSDRFSAERPKGSFSTLEIQRTEQGDSAMYLCASSLPKDRGNSYEQYFGPGTRLTVT.

CDR3 bases: TGTGCCTGGACTACCTATGGGGGACTCCGCTCCTACGAGCAGTACTTC. It translates to CAWTTYGGLRSYEQYF. V gene TRBV30 combines with J gene TRBJ2-7; a possible D gene is TRBD2 (6 bases). Trimming removed 4 bases from V and 0 bases from J, with 19 bases in between. The CDR3 spans 16 residues. Per the germline V gene, CDR1 is GTSNPN and CDR2 is SVGIG (reference sequence).